This T cell receptor beta chain originates from a study of human T cells and chemical hapten exposure (dated by TCRdb to the early 2020s). Background on the whole study: For sensitization, 2% DPC in acetone was applied to an approximately 2 cm by approximately 2 cm area of upper inner arm skin. Patients additionally received weekly therapeutic DPC doses to the scalp throughout the roughly 26-week study period. Patch testing was performed on the upper back with Finn chambers containing 0.01% DPC, and the patch tests were scored after 6 days according to International Contact Dermatitis Research Group standards. Alopecia areata with under or over 50% scalp involvement, alopecia totalis and alopecia universalis were represented in the patient cohort, which was mostly female. Libraries were combined into a pool for sequencing, and differences in TCR yield between samples came mainly from small differences in library volumes within the pool. In alopecia patients, the study followed how the peripheral blood TCR repertoire changed in vivo over primary and secondary sensitization to diphenylcyclopropenone (DPC), a hapten. Blood was sampled from patients pre-sensitization (week 0) and at 2, 6 and about 24 weeks after DPC sensitization. Blood for TCR sequencing was provided by twenty-nine alopecia patients at one to four time points (pre-sensitization, 2, 6 and 24 weeks).

Paper-wide results and their limitations: Repeated subsampling changed both the strength of the expansion versus patch-test correlation and the threshold at which that correlation became significant. The number of PT1 expanded TCRs positively correlated with patch test score, significant at thresholds 8, 16 and 32 but not 4. DPC sensitization did not change the number of TCRs with a frequency above 1 in 1000, and there was no evidence of changes in global repertoire structure. Compared with pre-sensitization or healthy control sets, expanded TCRs formed significantly more large CDR3 similarity clusters, which is consistent with antigen-driven responses. Alopecia, a presumed autoimmune disease, was present in all patients, so the immune response of the patients might differ from that of healthy individuals.

Taken with the paper, the label for time point translates to: patch test 1, 2 weeks after DPC sensitization. The treatment or condition label corresponds to: therapeutic diphenylcyclopropenone sensitization with weekly scalp DPC. At every patch-test visit, the blood draw took place before the patch test was put on. Patients were eligible if aged 18 to 70, diagnosed with alopecia and judged suitable for DPC therapy, and pregnant patients were excluded. Total RNA was isolated from unfractionated whole blood collected in Tempus Blood RNA tubes. As to this clonotype: This clone's antigen is unknown. Nothing much larger sits one base from this clone, and base qualities are not available.

CDR1 and CDR2 were assigned from the germline V gene (reference sequence) as SEHNR and FQNEAQ. The germline ends are 7 bases apart after V is trimmed by 1 base and J by 7 bases. The CDR3 has 12 amino acids, counting the end cysteine and phenylalanine. Only CDR3 DNA remains: 36 bases, in frame from the first base. Receptor amplification or capture employed RACE. Sequencing instrument: NextSeq 500. Library preparation attached unique molecular identifiers to individual cDNA molecules for quantitative, reproducible TCR counting. For every blood RNA sample, sequencing covered both the TCR alpha and TCR beta chains. The paper's data handling went like this. A median of approximately 100,000 TCRs per sample was observed, with a range of about 23,224 to 690,600. The Decombinator software suite was used to annotate the V, J and CDR3 of the TCR reads. For PS versus PT1 abundance plots, all samples were subsampled to the same number of TCRs (28,000). TCRs were defined as expanded if absent before sensitization and observed at least eight times at the 2-week time point. The public reads were quality trimmed at Q25 with fastp and then assembled into clones with MiXCR by TCRdb, keeping productive beta chains. Every distinct CDR3 protein forms one entry, paired with its most common genes and DNA. The V and J calls were not made by the authors but by TCRdb's processing. This sample has around 100,000 distinct CDR3 sequences in its table, and roughly 11% of those were observed once. The ten most abundant clones make up around 3.5% of the sample.

The sample consisted of whole blood, taken in connection with sensitization to the hapten diphenylcyclopropenone (DPC). The chain is assembled from TRBV7-9 and TRBJ1-1; no D gene call is confident. The TCR was taken from a woman between 40 and 50 years old with alopecia areata. Some clones in this sample may be carry-over from other donors' samples. The DNA sequence reads TGTGCCAGCAGCTTAGAAGCAGGTGAAGCTTTCTTT. This yields the protein CASSLEAGEAFF.